The T cell receptor (beta chain) described here comes from a study of T cells after yellow fever vaccination. The V and J ends lost 7 bases and 4 bases respectively, with 7 bases between them. The CDR3 is 11 residues long. CDR1 is SNHLY, CDR2 FYNNEI, per germline. Study conclusions and caveats: Highly abundant clonotypes carried over from the bulk population could end up in FACS-sorted repertoires as contaminants. Peaking faster, on day 5 versus 15, the secondary response was nonetheless weaker.

This clonotype was recorded a few times. Its specificity is not known. TCRdb itself ran the 5' RACE reads through MiXCR, one entry per CDR3 protein. The data contain about 430,000 distinct CDR3 sequences, roughly a sixth of them singletons. The chain combines TRBV2 with TRBJ2-5; D call uncertain. This clonotype was obtained from a man between 18 and 29 years old who received the YFV17D yellow fever vaccine. Sequencing was performed on PBMCs, taken before the yellow fever booster vaccination. The CDR3 reads CASTEVETQYF. As DNA, the CDR3 is TGTGCCAGCACAGAGGTAGAGACCCAGTACTTC.